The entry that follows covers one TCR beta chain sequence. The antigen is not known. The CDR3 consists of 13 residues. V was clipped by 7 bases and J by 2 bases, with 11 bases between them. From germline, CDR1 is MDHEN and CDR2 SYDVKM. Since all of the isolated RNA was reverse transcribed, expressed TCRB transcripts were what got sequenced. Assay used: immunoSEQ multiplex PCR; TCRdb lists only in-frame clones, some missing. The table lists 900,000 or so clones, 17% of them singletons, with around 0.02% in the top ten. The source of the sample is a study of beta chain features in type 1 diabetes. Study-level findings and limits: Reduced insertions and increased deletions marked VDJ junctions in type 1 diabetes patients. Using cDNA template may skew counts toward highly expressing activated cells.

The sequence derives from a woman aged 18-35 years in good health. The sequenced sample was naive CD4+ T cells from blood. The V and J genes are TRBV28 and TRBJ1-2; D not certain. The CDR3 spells CASKTEANYGYTF. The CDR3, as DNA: TGTGCCAGCAAAACGGAGGCAAACTATGGCTACACCTTC.